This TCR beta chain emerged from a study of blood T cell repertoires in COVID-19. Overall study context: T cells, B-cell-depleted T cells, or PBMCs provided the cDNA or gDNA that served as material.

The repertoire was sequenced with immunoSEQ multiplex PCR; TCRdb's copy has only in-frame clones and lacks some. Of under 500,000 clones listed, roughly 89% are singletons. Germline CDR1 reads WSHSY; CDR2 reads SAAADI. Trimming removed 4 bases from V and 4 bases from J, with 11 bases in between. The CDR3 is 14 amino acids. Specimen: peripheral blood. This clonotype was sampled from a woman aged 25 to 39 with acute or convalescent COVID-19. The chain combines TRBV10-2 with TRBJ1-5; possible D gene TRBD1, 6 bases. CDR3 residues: CASSAGGGNQPQHF. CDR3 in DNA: TGCGCCAGCAGTGCGGGAGGGGGGAATCAGCCCCAGCATTTT.